This T cell receptor (beta chain) was sequenced during a study of glioma-infiltrating T cells after dendritic cell vaccination. Whole-study context: Dendritic cell vaccination trial patients had either newly diagnosed or recurrent glioblastoma. Patients received three intradermal dendritic cell vaccine injections at biweekly intervals.

General observations from the study: Survival was not directly related to TCR clonality in these patients.

With 6 bases clipped from V and 2 bases from J, the junction kept 5 bases outside the gene matches. CDR3 length equals 15 residues. The germline gives CDR1 GTSNPN, CDR2 SVGIG (reference sequence). This clone appeared a few times. Its antigen is not known. Noted time point: after dendritic cell vaccination, including at tumor progression/relapse. Patients had residual fresh-frozen tumor tissue and more than two years of survival data. Sequenced by immunoSEQ multiplex PCR; TCRdb stores in-frame clones only, minus some. The data contain more than 95,000 clones, 80% of them singletons. This sequence originates from a human donor with glioblastoma. The V gene is TRBV30, the J gene TRBJ1-4; TRBD1 aligns across 11 bases. The specimen was blood, collected after dendritic cell vaccination. CDR3 sequence reads: CACEDRGHTNEKLFF. The CDR3 bases are TGTGCCTGTGAGGACAGGGGGCACACTAATGAAAAACTGTTTTTT.